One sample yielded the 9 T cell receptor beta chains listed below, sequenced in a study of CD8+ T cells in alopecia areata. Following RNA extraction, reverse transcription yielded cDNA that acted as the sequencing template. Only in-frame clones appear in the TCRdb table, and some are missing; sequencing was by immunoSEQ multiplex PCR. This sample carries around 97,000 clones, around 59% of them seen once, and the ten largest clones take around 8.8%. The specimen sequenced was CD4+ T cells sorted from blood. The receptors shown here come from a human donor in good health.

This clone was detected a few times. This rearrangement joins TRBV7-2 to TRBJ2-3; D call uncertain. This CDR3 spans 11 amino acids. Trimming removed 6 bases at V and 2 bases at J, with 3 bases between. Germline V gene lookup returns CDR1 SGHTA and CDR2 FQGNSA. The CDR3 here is CASRITDTQYF. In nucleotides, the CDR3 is TGTGCCAGCAGGATCACAGATACGCAGTATTTT.

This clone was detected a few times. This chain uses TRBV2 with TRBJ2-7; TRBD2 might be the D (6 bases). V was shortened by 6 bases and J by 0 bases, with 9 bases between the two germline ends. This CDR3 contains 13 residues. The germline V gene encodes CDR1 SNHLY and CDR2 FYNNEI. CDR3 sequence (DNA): TGTGCCAGCAGCGTCGGGAGCTCCTACGAGCAGTACTTC. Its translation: CASSVGSSYEQYF.

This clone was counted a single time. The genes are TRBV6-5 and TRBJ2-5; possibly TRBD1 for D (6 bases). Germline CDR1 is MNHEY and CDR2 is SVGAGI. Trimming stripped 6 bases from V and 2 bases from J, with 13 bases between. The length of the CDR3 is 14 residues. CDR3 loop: CASSRQALQETQYF. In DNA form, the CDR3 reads TGTGCCAGCAGCAGACAGGCCCTTCAAGAGACCCAGTACTTC.

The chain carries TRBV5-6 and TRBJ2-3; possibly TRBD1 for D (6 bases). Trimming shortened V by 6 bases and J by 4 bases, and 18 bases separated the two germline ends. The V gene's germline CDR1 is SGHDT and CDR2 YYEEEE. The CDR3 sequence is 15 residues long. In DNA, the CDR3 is TGTGCCAGCACCCGAAGGGCAGGGGTGTCAGATACGCAGTATTTT. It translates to CASTRRAGVSDTQYF.

The CDR3 region has the DNA TGTGCCAGCAGCCTCGGGACACTCTATAATTCACCCCTCCACTTT. Protein: CASSLGTLYNSPLHF. V usage is TRBV7-6 and J usage is TRBJ1-6, with D perhaps TRBD1 (6 bases). V lost 5 bases and J 3 bases, leaving 11 bases between the germline ends. This CDR3 comprises 15 residues. Germline V gene sequence: CDR1 SGHVS, CDR2 FNYEAQ.

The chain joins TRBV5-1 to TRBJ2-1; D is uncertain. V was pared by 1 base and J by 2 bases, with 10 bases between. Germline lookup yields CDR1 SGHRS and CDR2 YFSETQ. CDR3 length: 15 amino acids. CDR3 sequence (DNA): TGCGCCAGCAGCTTGTCAGAAACTCCCTACAATGAGCAGTTCTTC. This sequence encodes CASSLSETPYNEQFF.

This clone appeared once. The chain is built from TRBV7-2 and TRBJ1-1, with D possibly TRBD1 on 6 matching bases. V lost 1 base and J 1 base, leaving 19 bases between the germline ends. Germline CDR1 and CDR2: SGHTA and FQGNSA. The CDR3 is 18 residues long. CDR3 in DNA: TGTGCCAGCAGCTTAGGGGGGACACGGCTCCGGGAGAACACTGAAGCTTTCTTT. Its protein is CASSLGGTRLRENTEAFF.

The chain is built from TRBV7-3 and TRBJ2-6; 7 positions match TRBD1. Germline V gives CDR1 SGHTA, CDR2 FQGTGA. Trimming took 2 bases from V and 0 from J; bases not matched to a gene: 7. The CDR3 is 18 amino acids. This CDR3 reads CASSLPLGQSSGANVLTF. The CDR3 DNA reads TGTGCCAGCAGCTTACCACTGGGACAGAGCTCTGGGGCCAACGTCCTGACTTTC.

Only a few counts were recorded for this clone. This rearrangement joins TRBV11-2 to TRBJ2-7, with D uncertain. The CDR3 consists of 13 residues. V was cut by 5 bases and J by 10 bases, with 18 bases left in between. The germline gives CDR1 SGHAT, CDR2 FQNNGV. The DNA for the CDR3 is TGTGCCAGCAGCATCCTACGCCAGGCCCTACAGTACTTC. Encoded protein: CASSILRQALQYF.